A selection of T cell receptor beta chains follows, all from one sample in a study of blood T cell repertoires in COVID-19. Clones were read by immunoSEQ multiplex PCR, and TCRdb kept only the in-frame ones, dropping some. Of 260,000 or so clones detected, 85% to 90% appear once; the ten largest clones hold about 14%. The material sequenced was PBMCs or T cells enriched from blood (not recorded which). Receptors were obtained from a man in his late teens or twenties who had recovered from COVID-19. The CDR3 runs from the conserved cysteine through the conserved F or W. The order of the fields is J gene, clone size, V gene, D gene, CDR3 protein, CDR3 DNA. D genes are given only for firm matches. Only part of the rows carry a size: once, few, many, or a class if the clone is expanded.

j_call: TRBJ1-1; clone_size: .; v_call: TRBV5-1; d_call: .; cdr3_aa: CASRTEKNTEAFF; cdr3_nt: TGCGCCAGCAGGACAGAGAAGAACACTGAAGCTTTCTTT
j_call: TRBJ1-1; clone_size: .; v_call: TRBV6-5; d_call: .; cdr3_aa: CASSYSLGANTEAFF; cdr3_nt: TGTGCCAGCAGTTACTCACTAGGTGCCAACACTGAAGCTTTCTTT
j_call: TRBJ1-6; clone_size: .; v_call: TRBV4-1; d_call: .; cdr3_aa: CASSRGGGGTSPLHF; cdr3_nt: TGCGCCAGCAGCCGTGGGGGAGGAGGGACTTCACCCCTCCACTTT
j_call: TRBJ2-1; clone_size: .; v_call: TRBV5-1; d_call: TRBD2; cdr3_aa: CASSLDGGGREQFF; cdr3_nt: TGCGCCAGCAGCTTGGACGGGGGGGGCCGTGAGCAGTTCTTC
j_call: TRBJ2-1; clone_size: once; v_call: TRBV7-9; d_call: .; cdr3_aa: CASSLQPLFRNEQFF; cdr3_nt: TGTGCCAGCAGCTTACAACCCCTATTCCGGAATGAGCAGTTCTTC
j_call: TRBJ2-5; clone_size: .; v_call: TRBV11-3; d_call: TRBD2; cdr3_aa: CASSSRLAGVETQYF; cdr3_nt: TGTGCCAGCAGCTCAAGACTAGCGGGCGTAGAGACCCAGTACTTC
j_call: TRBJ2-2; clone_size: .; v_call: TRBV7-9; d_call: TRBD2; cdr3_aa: CASSLVNLAGGTGELFF; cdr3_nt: TGTGCCAGCAGCTTAGTAAATCTAGCGGGAGGCACCGGGGAGCTGTTTTTT
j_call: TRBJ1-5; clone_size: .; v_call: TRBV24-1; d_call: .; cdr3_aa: CATSDWGDGKGWAYSNQPQHF; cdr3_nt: TGTGCCACCAGTGATTGGGGGGACGGGAAAGGATGGGCTTATAGCAATCAGCCCCAGCATTTT
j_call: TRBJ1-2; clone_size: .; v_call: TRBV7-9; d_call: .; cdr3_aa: CASSFGINYGYTF; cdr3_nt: TGTGCCAGCAGCTTCGGGATCAACTATGGCTACACCTTC
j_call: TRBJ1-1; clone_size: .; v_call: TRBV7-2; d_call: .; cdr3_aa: CASSLAGGVATEAFF; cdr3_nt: TGTGCCAGCAGCCTAGCGGGGGGAGTAGCCACTGAAGCTTTCTTT
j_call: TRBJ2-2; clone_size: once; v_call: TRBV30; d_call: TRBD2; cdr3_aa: CAWNGDYLNTGELFF; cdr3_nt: TGTGCCTGGAATGGGGACTACCTGAACACCGGGGAGCTGTTTTTT
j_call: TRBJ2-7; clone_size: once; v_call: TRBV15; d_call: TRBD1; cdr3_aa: CATSRSGQGAHEQYF; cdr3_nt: TGTGCCACCAGCAGATCGGGACAGGGGGCCCACGAGCAGTACTTC
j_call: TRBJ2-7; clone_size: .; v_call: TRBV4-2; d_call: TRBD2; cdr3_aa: CASSQSHSGGAHEQYF; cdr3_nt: TGTGCCAGCAGCCAGTCACATAGCGGGGGGGCCCACGAGCAGTACTTC
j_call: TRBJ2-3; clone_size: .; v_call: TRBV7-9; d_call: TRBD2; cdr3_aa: CASSLSGIRDTQYF; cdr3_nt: TGTGCCAGCAGCTTGAGCGGGATAAGAGATACGCAGTATTTT
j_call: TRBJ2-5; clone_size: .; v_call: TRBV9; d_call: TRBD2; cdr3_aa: CASSVEGGRAVETQYF; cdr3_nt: TGTGCCAGCAGCGTAGAGGGAGGGAGGGCCGTAGAGACCCAGTACTTC
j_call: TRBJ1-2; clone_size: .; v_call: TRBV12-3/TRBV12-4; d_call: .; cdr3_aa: CASSQNNYGYTF; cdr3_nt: TGTGCCAGCAGTCAGAATAACTATGGCTACACCTTC
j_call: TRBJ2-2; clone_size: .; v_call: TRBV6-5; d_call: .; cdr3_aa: CASSYSNQGMELFF; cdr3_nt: TGTGCCAGCAGTTACTCGAATCAGGGTATGGAGCTGTTTTTT
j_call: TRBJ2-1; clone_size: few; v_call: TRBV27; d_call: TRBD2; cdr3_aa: CASSLAGGSYNEQFF; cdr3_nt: TGTGCCAGCAGTTTAGCGGGGGGCTCCTACAATGAGCAGTTCTTC
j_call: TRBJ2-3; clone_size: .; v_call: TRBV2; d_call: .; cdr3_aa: CASVRTPRADTQYF; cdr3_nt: TGTGCCAGTGTCCGGACTCCACGGGCAGATACGCAGTATTTT
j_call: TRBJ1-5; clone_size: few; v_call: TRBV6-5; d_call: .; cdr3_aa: CASRPTGRSNQPQHF; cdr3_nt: TGTGCCAGCAGACCTACGGGTAGGAGCAATCAGCCCCAGCATTTT
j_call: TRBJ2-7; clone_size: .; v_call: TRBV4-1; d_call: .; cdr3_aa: CASSQGPDRRYEQYF; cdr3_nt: TGCGCCAGCAGCCAAGGGCCCGACAGGAGATACGAGCAGTACTTC
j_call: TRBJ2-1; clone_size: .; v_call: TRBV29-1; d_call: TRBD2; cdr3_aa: CSAQLAGPREQFF; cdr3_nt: TGCAGCGCTCAACTAGCGGGGCCACGCGAGCAGTTCTTC
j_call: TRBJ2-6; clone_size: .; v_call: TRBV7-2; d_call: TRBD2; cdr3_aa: CASSSRRGAGANVLTF; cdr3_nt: TGTGCCAGCAGCTCCCGGCGGGGGGCTGGGGCCAACGTCCTGACTTTC
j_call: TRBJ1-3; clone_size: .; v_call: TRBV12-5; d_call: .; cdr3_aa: CASGLTTSGNTIYF; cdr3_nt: TGTGCTAGTGGTCTGACGACATCCGGAAACACCATATATTTT
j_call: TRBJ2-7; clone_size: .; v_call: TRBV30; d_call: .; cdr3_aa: CAWNVVGSYEQYF; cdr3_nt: TGTGCCTGGAATGTGGTCGGGAGCTACGAGCAGTACTTC
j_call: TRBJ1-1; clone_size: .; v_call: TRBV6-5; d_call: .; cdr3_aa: CASRSREGNTEAFF; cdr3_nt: TGTGCCAGCAGGAGCAGGGAAGGGAACACTGAAGCTTTCTTT